This T cell receptor (beta chain) was obtained from a study of blood T cells in healthy people across ages. This clonotype was recorded a few times. The use of a sample-barcoded 5' primer and a J-beta primer mix characterized a second PCR of about 6 to 11 cycles. TCRdb used MiXCR to reprocess the 5' RACE reads, holding one entry per CDR3 protein. The table lists more than 550,000 distinct CDR3 sequences, roughly 20% of them singletons. Germline V gene sequence: CDR1 SGHTA, CDR2 FQGNSA. The CDR3 length is 15 residues. Trimming shortened V by 5 bases and J by 3 bases, and 17 bases separated the two germline ends.

The source of this sequence is a man between 65 and 85 years old in good health. This chain uses TRBV7-2 with TRBJ2-7; D possibly matches TRBD1 or TRBD2 (5 bases each). The sequenced sample consisted of blood. CDR3 DNA sequence: TGTGCCAGCAGCGCCGGGACGGGAAATGACTACGAGCAGTACGTC. Protein product: CASSAGTGNDYEQYV.